This passage covers 29 T cell receptor beta chains from one sample sequenced in a study of cytomegalovirus exposure and HLA in healthy donors. Only in-frame clones appear in the TCRdb table, and some are missing; sequencing was by immunoSEQ multiplex PCR. Of roughly 65,000 clones listed, 94% are singletons. Sequenced: PBMCs. These receptor sequences come from a man younger than 30 in good health and CMV-seropositive.

The chain carries TRBV7-3 and TRBJ1-5; D gene unclear. V dropped 5 bases and J dropped 0 bases, with 8 bases sitting between them. Germline V gene sequence: CDR1 SGHTA, CDR2 FQGTGA. This CDR3 region has 14 residues. The CDR3 nucleotides read TGTGCCAGCAGCCTATGCGATAGCAATCAGCCCCAGCATTTT. It is translated as CASSLCDSNQPQHF.

This chain links TRBV7-9 with TRBJ2-7; 14 bases are shared with TRBD2. Germline CDR1 reads SEHNR; CDR2 reads FQNEAQ (reference sequence). CDR3 length: 14 amino acids. The J segment lost 4 bases and the V segment lost 5 bases, leaving 1 base of the junction unmatched. DNA of the CDR3: TGTGCCAGCAGCAGACTAGCGGGGGGGTACGAGCAGTACTTC. Its translation is CASSRLAGGYEQYF.

This clone came up once. The chain recombines TRBV15 with TRBJ1-5; 9 nucleotides agree with TRBD1. The germline gives CDR1 LNHNV, CDR2 YYDKDF (reference sequence). With V trimmed by 2 bases and J by 5 bases, 7 bases remained unmatched. The CDR3 loop spans 16 amino acids. CDR3 in amino acids: CATSRRTGAGDQPQHF. The CDR3 DNA is TGTGCCACCAGCAGACGGACAGGGGCCGGGGATCAGCCCCAGCATTTT.

The chain carries TRBV4-1 and TRBJ1-1; weak D call: TRBD1 (5 bases). The CDR3 runs 14 residues. Germline V lookup: CDR1 MGHRA, CDR2 YSYEKL. The V and J ends lost 1 base and 6 bases respectively, with 12 bases between them. This CDR3 is CASSQVVQGAEAFF. The CDR3 bases are TGCGCCAGCAGCCAAGTTGTTCAGGGCGCTGAAGCTTTCTTT.

The chain is built from TRBV19 and TRBJ2-3; D gene ambiguous. V lost 6 bases and J lost 6, with 10 bases in between. The CDR3 spans 12 residues. From germline, CDR1 is LNHDA and CDR2 SQIVND (reference sequence). The CDR3 reads CASSLIRDTQYF. CDR3 DNA sequence: TGTGCCAGTAGCCTTATCCGGGATACGCAGTATTTT.

V gene TRBV4-1 combines with J gene TRBJ1-1; tentative D call: TRBD1 (5 bases). The CDR3 length is 13 residues. Germline V gene sequence: CDR1 MGHRA, CDR2 YSYEKL. V was trimmed by 5 bases and J by 5 bases, leaving 12 bases between them. The CDR3 sequence: CASSNSGGTEAFF. DNA of the CDR3: TGCGCCAGCAGCAACTCCGGGGGAACTGAAGCTTTCTTT.

The chain is built from TRBV10-1 and TRBJ2-5; the match to TRBD2 covers 9 bases. Trimming removed 5 bases from V and 1 base from J; junction bases left unmatched: 5. The CDR3 is made up of 15 amino acids. Germline values: CDR1 WNHNN, CDR2 SYGVQD (reference sequence). The chain's CDR3 is CASSRLADSQETQYF. For the CDR3, the DNA is TGCGCCAGCAGTAGACTAGCGGACTCCCAAGAGACCCAGTACTTC.

V usage is TRBV6-6 and J usage is TRBJ2-7; TRBD1 matches 7 bases. With V trimmed by 4 bases and J by 8 bases, 14 bases remained unmatched. This CDR3 has 15 residues. Germline lookup yields CDR1 MNHNY and CDR2 SVGAGI (reference sequence). The CDR3 DNA reads as TGTGCCAGCAGTTCTTATGGGGACAGCGAAGATCAGCAGTACTTC. As protein: CASSSYGDSEDQQYF.

This chain links TRBV28 with TRBJ2-5; 10 bases match TRBD2. V lost 8 bases and J lost 7; bases outside the gene matches: 10. The CDR3 runs 14 residues. Germline V lookup: CDR1 MDHEN, CDR2 SYDVKM. Here the CDR3 DNA reads TGTGCCAGCCGTGGAGCGGGGGGGGCGGGGACCCAGTACTTC. Translating it yields CASRGAGGAGTQYF.

The rearrangement uses TRBV15 and TRBJ2-7, with 8 bases lining up with TRBD2. Germline-derived CDR1 and CDR2 are LNHNV and YYDKDF (reference sequence). CDR3 length equals 14 residues. The ends lost 5 bases at V and 0 bases at J; junction bases unmatched: 3. The CDR3 DNA is TGTGCCACCAGCCCCCGGGGGGGCTCCTACGAGCAGTACTTC. Protein: CATSPRGGSYEQYF.

V is TRBV19 and J is TRBJ2-1, with TRBD2 matching 7 bases. The CDR3 has 14 amino acids. After removal of 2 bases from V and 4 bases from J, the junction contained 2 bases not matched to a gene. Germline V gives CDR1 LNHDA, CDR2 SQIVND (reference sequence). CDR3 loop: CASSILAAYNEQFF. The CDR3 coding sequence is TGTGCCAGTAGTATACTAGCGGCTTACAATGAGCAGTTCTTC. Complete variable domain (other parts from reference TRBV19 and TRBJ2-1): DGGITQSPKYLFRKEGQNVTLSCEQNLNHDAMYWYRQDPGQGLRLIYYSQIVNDFQKGDIAEGYSVSREKKESFPLTVTSAQKNPTAFYLCASSILAAYNEQFFGPGTRLTVL.

The CDR3 protein is CASSLMGADQPQHF. CDR3 bases: TGTGCCAGCAGTTTAATGGGGGCGGATCAGCCCCAGCATTTT. The chain is built from TRBV27 and TRBJ1-5; D perhaps matches TRBD1 (6 bases). The germline V gene encodes CDR1 MNHEY and CDR2 SMNVEV (reference sequence). The CDR3 contains 14 residues. Trimming shortened V by 2 bases and J by 5 bases, and 10 bases separated the two germline ends.

CDR3 region: CASSPRTGTNTEAFF. The CDR3, as DNA: TGTGCCAGCAGTCCTCGGACAGGGACTAACACTGAAGCTTTCTTT. The V call is TRBV27, the J call TRBJ1-1, with 8 positions matching TRBD1. The CDR3 runs to 15 residues. V shed 5 bases, J shed 2 bases, and the junction held 7 bases outside the gene matches. Germline V gene sequence: CDR1 MNHEY, CDR2 SMNVEV (reference sequence).

The chain uses TRBV5-6 and TRBJ2-6; maybe TRBD2 (6 bases). The CDR3 totals 16 residues. Per germline, CDR1 SGHDT and CDR2 YYEEEE. Trimming removed 2 bases at V and 2 bases at J, with 11 bases between. CDR3 sequence reads: CASSFGGITGANVLTF. The CDR3 bases are TGTGCCAGCAGCTTTGGAGGGATCACTGGGGCCAACGTCCTGACTTTC.

V is TRBV2 and J is TRBJ1-1, with TRBD1 identical over 7 bases. The CDR3 spans 14 residues. Looked up from germline, CDR1 is SNHLY and CDR2 is FYNNEI. Losses at the gene ends were 6 bases for V and 8 bases for J; bases not matched to a gene: 12. CDR3 protein: CASRVGQNTPEAFF. Written as DNA, the CDR3 is TGTGCCAGCAGGGTGGGACAGAACACCCCGGAAGCTTTCTTT. The variable domain in full, with the rest retrieved from reference TRBV2 and TRBJ1-1, is EPEVTQTPSHQVTQMGQEVILRCVPISNHLYFYWYRQILGQKVEFLVSFYNNEISEKSEIFDDQFSVERPDGSNFTLKIRSTKLEDSAMYFCASRVGQNTPEAFFGQGTRLTVV.

A single count supports this clone. This chain links TRBV27 with TRBJ2-7; 10 positions agree with TRBD1. The germline CDR1 and CDR2 sequences are MNHEY and SMNVEV (reference sequence). This CDR3 is built from 18 residues. The V segment lost 5 bases and the J segment 2 bases; nucleotides outside the gene matches: 15. CDR3 sequence reads: CASSQGAPTGGLTYEQYF. The CDR3 nucleotides are TGTGCCAGCAGTCAGGGAGCCCCGACAGGGGGCTTGACCTACGAGCAGTACTTC.

This clone was seen a single time. V is TRBV28 and J is TRBJ1-2; D remains unclear. Germline V gene data show CDR1 as MDHEN and CDR2 as SYDVKM. The germline V and J ends were trimmed by 6 bases and 5 bases, with 19 bases remaining between them. The CDR3 is 15 residues long. CDR3 bases: TGTGCCAGCAGCTCCGCCGAGAGACAAAGTTATGGCTACACCTTC. It codes for CASSSAERQSYGYTF.

V and J are TRBV7-9 and TRBJ2-7, with 9 bases lining up with TRBD1. From germline, CDR1 is SEHNR and CDR2 FQNEAQ (reference sequence). Trimming at V came to 5 bases and at J to 3 bases, leaving 5 bases not matched to a gene. The CDR3 length is 14 residues. CDR3 sequence reads: CASSLDRGVYEQYF. The DNA for the CDR3 is TGTGCCAGCAGCCTGGACAGGGGTGTCTACGAGCAGTACTTC. Complete variable domain (other parts from reference TRBV7-9 and TRBJ2-7): DTGVSQNPRHKITKRGQNVTFRCDPISEHNRLYWYRQTLGQGPEFLTYFQNEAQLEKSRLLSDRFSAERPKGSFSTLEIQRTEQGDSAMYLCASSLDRGVYEQYFGPGTRLTVT.

The chain employs TRBV2 and TRBJ2-7; 10 bases fit TRBD1. This CDR3 contains 14 residues. V lost 8 bases, J lost 1 base, and 5 bases stayed unmatched. Germline V gene sequence: CDR1 SNHLY, CDR2 FYNNEI. The CDR3 DNA reads TGTGCCAGCTCGGGACAGGGGAGTTCCTACGAGCAGTACTTC. Protein: CASSGQGSSYEQYF.

The J gene is TRBJ2-1, the V gene TRBV27, with TRBD2 matching 12 bases. Germline V gene data show CDR1 as MNHEY and CDR2 as SMNVEV (reference sequence). Trimming removed 4 bases from V and 3 bases from J; junction bases left unmatched: 1. This CDR3 comprises 15 residues. The CDR3, as DNA: TGTGCCAGCAGTTCGGGACTAGCGGGCTACAATGAGCAGTTCTTC. Its protein is CASSSGLAGYNEQFF.

This clone was detected once. The V gene is TRBV6-6, the J gene TRBJ2-1; D is unresolved. V lost 5 bases and J 0 bases, leaving 14 bases between the germline ends. The CDR3 spans 16 residues. The germline V gene encodes CDR1 MNHNY and CDR2 SVGAGI (reference sequence). The CDR3 loop reads CASSLLTLGSYNEQFF. The CDR3 coding sequence is TGTGCCAGCAGTCTACTGACACTCGGCTCCTACAATGAGCAGTTCTTC.

This clone came up once. The DNA of the CDR3 is TGCGCCAGCAGCTTACGAGGGGGCAGGGGAGAGACCCAGTACTTC. It specifies CASSLRGGRGETQYF. The chain has TRBV5-1 and TRBJ2-5; 7 bases agree with TRBD1. With 2 bases clipped from V and 4 bases from J, the junction kept 8 bases outside the gene matches. Germline V gene lookup returns CDR1 SGHRS and CDR2 YFSETQ. The CDR3 has 15 residues.

The CDR3 DNA follows: TGTGCCAGCTCACCACCCCAAGACAGCCTAAACACCGGGGAGCTGTTTTTT. Protein product: CASSPPQDSLNTGELFF. The V and J genes are TRBV18 and TRBJ2-2; perhaps TRBD1 as D (5 bases). Germline assignment: CDR1 KGHSH and CDR2 LQKENI. The CDR3 loop spans 17 amino acids. V lost 0 bases, J lost 2 bases, and 13 bases lay in between.

The V and J genes are TRBV11-2 and TRBJ2-7; 7 nucleotides agree with TRBD2. Unmatched junction bases numbered 7, after V lost 2 bases and J lost 3 bases. This CDR3 has 15 amino acids. The germline gives CDR1 SGHAT, CDR2 FQNNGV. The CDR3: CASSLTRDYGYEQYF. Written as DNA, the CDR3 is TGTGCCAGCAGCTTAACCCGGGACTACGGCTACGAGCAGTACTTC.

The gene calls are TRBV5-5 and TRBJ2-7; D ambiguous. Per the germline V gene, CDR1 is SGHKS and CDR2 is YYEKEE (reference sequence). The CDR3 has 13 amino acids. Trimming left V 1 base short and J 0 bases short, with 5 bases between. The CDR3 spells CASSLSLSYEQYF. The CDR3 DNA follows: TGTGCCAGCAGCTTGTCTCTCTCCTACGAGCAGTACTTC.

This clone has only a few counts. This chain connects TRBV6-1 to TRBJ2-3; perhaps TRBD1 as D (6 bases). Germline assignment: CDR1 MNHNS and CDR2 SASEGT. The CDR3 runs 13 residues. V gave up 7 bases and J gave up 3 bases, with 11 bases separating them. Here the CDR3 reads CASTYRETDTQYF. The CDR3 DNA reads as TGTGCCAGCACTTACAGGGAGACAGATACGCAGTATTTT.

This sequence joins TRBV14 and TRBJ1-1; weak D call: TRBD1 (5 bases). Deletions cut 5 bases from V and 6 bases from J, with 13 bases between. Germline CDR1 SGHDN, CDR2 FVKESK. The CDR3 runs to 13 residues. As DNA, the CDR3 is TGTGCCAGCAGCACTCAGGGAGGATCTGAAGCTTTCTTT. Translation gives CASSTQGGSEAFF.

The chain uses TRBV4-2 and TRBJ1-5; D gene uncertain. V dropped 2 bases and J dropped 3 bases, with 8 bases sitting between them. The germline V gene encodes CDR1 LGHNA and CDR2 YNFKEQ. The CDR3 totals 14 residues. Here the CDR3 reads CASSQREHNQPQHF. Written as DNA, the CDR3 is TGTGCCAGCAGCCAACGGGAGCACAATCAGCCCCAGCATTTT.

The chain is built from TRBV4-1 and TRBJ2-7; the D is unclear. The V end was cut by 1 base, the J end by 2 bases, with 6 bases between. CDR3 length: 13 residues. Looked up from germline, CDR1 is MGHRA and CDR2 is YSYEKL. The CDR3 DNA follows: TGCGCCAGCAGCCAAGTTGAGACCTACGAGCAGTACTTC. This codes for CASSQVETYEQYF.